Given below is one T cell receptor (beta chain) in context. Trimming shortened V by 4 bases and J by 10 bases, and 20 bases separated the two germline ends. CDR3 length equals 15 residues. From germline, CDR1 is KGHSH and CDR2 LQKENI. The data were obtained in a study of blood T cell repertoires in COVID-19. The wider study: The United States, Italy and Spain were the sources of the acute and convalescent COVID-19 samples. Sources were T cells, B-cell-depleted T cells, or PBMCs; the material itself was cDNA or gDNA.

In the study's own analysis: Amplified reference gene primers provided the basis for estimating nucleated cell counts. Measured with immunoSEQ multiplex PCR; TCRdb has only the in-frame clones, and not every one. V and J calls and clone size are those listed in that table; D and trimming were worked out from the DNA. The sample has around 130,000 clones, around four fifths seen once. This TCR derives from a human donor in a cohort sampled during active COVID-19. Sequencing was performed on peripheral blood. The chain links TRBV18 to TRBJ1-5, with D tentatively TRBD1 (6 bases). The CDR3 bases are TGTGCCAGCTCACTAGAGAACAGGGATACGACTCCCCAGCATTTT. Protein: CASSLENRDTTPQHF.